These T cell receptor beta chains were read from a single sample in a study of T cell responses to AZD1222 COVID-19 vaccine. The method was immunoSEQ multiplex PCR; TCRdb's version includes in-frame clones alone and lacks a portion of them. The sample carries roughly 120,000 clones, over 75% recorded once. Sample: peripheral blood, taken on day 0 of AZD1222 vaccination. The receptors here all came from an adult in good health. Each CDR3 is given with its conserved first and last residue. The D gene is left open where the match is weak.

j_gene | d_gene | v_gene | CDR3aa
TRBJ1-2 | NA | TRBV7-9 | CASSLDVTAYGYTF
TRBJ1-2 | NA | TRBV4-2 | CASSQGEASNYGYTF
TRBJ1-2 | NA | TRBV9 | CASRGAGGYTF
TRBJ2-4 | NA | TRBV5-1 | CASSLDRAIAKNIQYF
TRBJ2-7 | NA | TRBV19 | CASSSSGEYEQYF
TRBJ1-6 | NA | TRBV7-2 | CASSLGRDSPLHF
TRBJ1-2 | NA | TRBV15 | CATSRAVNSFNYGYTF
TRBJ1-2 | NA | TRBV20-1 | CSARRNGYTF
TRBJ2-5 | NA | TRBV7-6 | CASSLEGRRDPQETQYF
TRBJ1-6 | NA | TRBV4-1 | CASSQELRSYNSPLHF
TRBJ1-3 | NA | TRBV9 | CASSEGPAGNTIYF
TRBJ2-3 | TRBD2 | TRBV5-1 | CASRLAGGTDTQYF
TRBJ1-3 | NA | TRBV4-3 | CASSQPTFEAGNTIYF
TRBJ1-2 | NA | TRBV6-5 | CASIGQTNYGYTF
TRBJ2-7 | NA | TRBV19 | CASSIAKSSSYEQYF
TRBJ2-3 | NA | TRBV3-1/TRBV3-2 | CASSQDPAWGESSSSTDTQYF
TRBJ2-7 | NA | TRBV19 | CASNPLRYEQYF
TRBJ1-2 | TRBD1 | TRBV4-1 | CASSQVFRGRSYGYTF
TRBJ2-3 | NA | TRBV5-1 | CASSLNELAGEIGDTQYF
TRBJ2-2 | TRBD1 | TRBV7-9 | CASSPPYRDSTGELFF
TRBJ1-1 | NA | TRBV2 | CASSENSGRAFF
TRBJ1-6 | TRBD1 | TRBV5-1 | CASSLTPGTDNSPLHF
TRBJ1-6 | TRBD1 | TRBV20-1 | CSASQPRQGTSSYNSPLHF